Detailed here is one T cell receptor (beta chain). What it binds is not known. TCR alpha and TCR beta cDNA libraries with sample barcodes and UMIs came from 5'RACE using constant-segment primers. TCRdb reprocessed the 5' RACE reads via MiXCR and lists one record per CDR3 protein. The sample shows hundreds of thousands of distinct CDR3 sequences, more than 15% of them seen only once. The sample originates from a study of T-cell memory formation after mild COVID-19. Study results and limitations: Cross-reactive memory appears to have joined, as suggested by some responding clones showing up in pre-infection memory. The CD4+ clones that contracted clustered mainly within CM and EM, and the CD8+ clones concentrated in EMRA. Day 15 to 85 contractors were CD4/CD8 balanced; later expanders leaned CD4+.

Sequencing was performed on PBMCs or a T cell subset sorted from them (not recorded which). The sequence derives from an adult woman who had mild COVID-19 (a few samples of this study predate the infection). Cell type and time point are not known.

The CDR3 DNA is TGTGCCAGCAGCCAACTCTGGACTGGTCAAGAGACCCAGTACTTC. Amino acids: CASSQLWTGQETQYF. V is TRBV3-1 and J is TRBJ2-5; possible D gene TRBD2, 5 bases. From germline, CDR1 is LGHDT and CDR2 YNNKEL (reference sequence). V lost 2 bases and J 2 bases, leaving 12 bases between the germline ends. The CDR3 loop spans 15 amino acids.